Below, 3 T cell receptor beta chains from the same sample are listed, as sequenced in a study of CXCR3-negative and CXCR3-positive naive CD8 T cells. Carrying UMI labels, the TRB cDNA libraries were prepared through 5' RACE. Reanalyzing the 5' RACE reads, TCRdb keeps one entry per CDR3 protein, without DNA. This sample's table reports under 50,000 distinct CDR3 sequences. Specimen: naive CXCR3- CD8+ T cells from blood. Described subset: CD45RO-CCR7+CD27+CD95- naive CD8+ T cells lacking CXCR3 (TNR3-). These receptors were taken from a human donor in good health. Some clones in this sample may be carry-over from other donors' samples.

The chain carries TRBV5-6 and TRBJ2-1. Germline V lookup: CDR1 SGHDT, CDR2 YYEEEE. There are 12 residues in the CDR3. The CDR3 sequence is CASSPRTDEQFF.

The chain recombines TRBV6-2 or TRBV6-3 with TRBJ2-1; TCRdb calls TRBD2, which cannot be checked without DNA. Germline CDR1 reads MNHEY; CDR2 reads SVGEGT. The CDR3 is 17 amino acids. The CDR3 here is CASSYLGGGLTYNEQFF.

This chain links TRBV11-2 with TRBJ2-5; TCRdb outputs TRBD1, but without DNA this stays unchecked. The germline V gene has CDR1 SGHAT and CDR2 FQNNGV. The CDR3 spans 16 residues. CDR3 loop: CASSPGAPTVPETQYF. Using reference TRBV11-2 and TRBJ2-5 for the parts outside the CDR3, the full variable domain is EAGVAQSPRYKIIEKRQSVAFWCNPISGHATLYWYQQILGQGPKLLIQFQNNGVVDDSQLPKDRFSAERLKGVDSTLKIQPAKLEDSAVYLCASSPGAPTVPETQYFGPGTRLLVL.